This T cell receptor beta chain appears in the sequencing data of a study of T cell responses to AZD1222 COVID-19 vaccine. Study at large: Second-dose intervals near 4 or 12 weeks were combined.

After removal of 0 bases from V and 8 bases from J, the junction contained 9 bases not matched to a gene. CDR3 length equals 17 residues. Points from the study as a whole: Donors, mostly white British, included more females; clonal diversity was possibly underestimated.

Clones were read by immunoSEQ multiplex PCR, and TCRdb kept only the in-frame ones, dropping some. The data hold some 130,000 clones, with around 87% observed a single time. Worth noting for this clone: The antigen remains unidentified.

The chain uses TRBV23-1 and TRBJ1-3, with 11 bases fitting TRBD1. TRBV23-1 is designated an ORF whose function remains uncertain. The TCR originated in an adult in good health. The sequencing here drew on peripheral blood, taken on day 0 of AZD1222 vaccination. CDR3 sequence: CASSQSSGDRGWDTIYF. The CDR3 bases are TGCGCCAGCAGTCAATCGAGTGGGGACAGGGGGTGGGACACCATATATTTT.